The next 9 T cell receptor beta chains were all read from a single sample in a study of cytomegalovirus exposure and HLA in healthy donors. Primers: 60 Vbeta forward and 13 Jbeta reverse. Produced via immunoSEQ multiplex PCR; TCRdb's table is partial and in-frame only. The sample gives 150,000 to 200,000 clones, 78% of which show up once; around 6.1% is in the top ten. The specimen sequenced was PBMCs. Receptor source: a young woman in good health and CMV-seropositive.

The chain joins TRBV11-2 to TRBJ1-1, with unresolved D. Germline V gene lookup returns CDR1 SGHAT and CDR2 FQNNGV. V gave up 1 base and J gave up 10 bases, with 10 bases separating them. This CDR3 is 12 amino acids long. The CDR3 sequence is CASSLGASRAFF. CDR3 DNA: TGTGCCAGCAGCTTAGGGGCCAGCCGAGCTTTCTTT. Full variable domain (outside the CDR3, taken from reference TRBV11-2 and TRBJ1-1): EAGVAQSPRYKIIEKRQSVAFWCNPISGHATLYWYQQILGQGPKLLIQFQNNGVVDDSQLPKDRFSAERLKGVDSTLKIQPAKLEDSAVYLCASSLGASRAFFGQGTRLTVV.

The rearrangement links TRBV19 to TRBJ1-2, with 7 bases lining up with TRBD1. In germline, CDR1 is LNHDA, CDR2 SQIVND (reference sequence). The CDR3 spans 18 residues. The junction had 11 bases not matched to a gene; V was cut back by 0 bases and J by 1 base. CDR3 DNA sequence: TGTGCCAGTAGTATAGATCCGGGTGGACAGGCGATTAACTATGGCTACACCTTC. It yields the protein CASSIDPGGQAINYGYTF. The full variable domain, its missing parts supplied by reference TRBV19 and TRBJ1-2, is DGGITQSPKYLFRKEGQNVTLSCEQNLNHDAMYWYRQDPGQGLRLIYYSQIVNDFQKGDIAEGYSVSREKKESFPLTVTSAQKNPTAFYLCASSIDPGGQAINYGYTFGSGTRLTVV.

The sample holds a few counts of this clone. The V call is TRBV6-1, the J call TRBJ2-2; 9 bases line up with TRBD2. Germline V CDR1 and CDR2: MNHNS, SASEGT. V lost 4 bases, J lost 3 bases, and 3 bases stayed unmatched. The CDR3 sequence is 15 residues long. CDR3 in amino acids: CASSVAGADTGELFF. DNA for the CDR3: TGTGCCAGCAGTGTAGCGGGGGCCGACACCGGGGAGCTGTTTTTT.

The rearrangement links TRBV28 to TRBJ2-7; 10 positions agree with TRBD1. CDR1 and CDR2 from the germline V gene are MDHEN and SYDVKM. This CDR3 comprises 13 residues. Losses at the gene ends were 8 bases for V and 5 bases for J; bases not matched to a gene: 6. CDR3 in DNA: TGTGCCAGCGGGACAGGGGATAACAACGAGCAGTACTTC. Protein sequence: CASGTGDNNEQYF.

The genes are TRBV9 and TRBJ1-4, with D uncertain. The V gene lost 3 bases and the J gene lost 5 bases, with 11 bases spanning the gap. Germline V CDR1 and CDR2: SGDLS, YYNGEE. This CDR3 is 14 amino acids long. Here the CDR3 DNA reads TGTGCCAGCAGCGGTAGGTGGGAGAATGAAAAACTGTTTTTT. It yields the protein CASSGRWENEKLFF.

The chain links TRBV19 to TRBJ1-2; 7 bases match TRBD1. Germline-derived CDR1 and CDR2 are LNHDA and SQIVND (reference sequence). The CDR3 has 14 amino acids. Trimming took 3 bases from V and 6 from J; bases not matched to a gene: 7. For the CDR3, the DNA is TGTGCCAGTAGTATCACACAGGGGAGGCATGGCTACACCTTC. This codes for CASSITQGRHGYTF.

This clone was picked up a small number of times. Other nucleotide sequences from this sample produce the same CDR3. V gene TRBV7-2 combines with J gene TRBJ2-1; D perhaps matches TRBD2 (7 bases). This CDR3 contains 14 residues. Per germline, CDR1 SGHTA and CDR2 FQGNSA. The V end was cut by 0 bases, the J end by 7 bases, with 10 bases between. The CDR3 here is CASSLAAGANEQFF. CDR3 coding DNA: TGTGCCAGCAGCTTAGCTGCGGGGGCAAATGAGCAGTTCTTC.

This sequence joins TRBV9 and TRBJ2-2; D is undetermined. The ends were cut back, 3 bases at V and 1 base at J, with 10 bases in the middle. This CDR3 region has 15 residues. Germline V gene lookup returns CDR1 SGDLS and CDR2 YYNGEE. CDR3 amino acids: CASSEYARNTGELFF. CDR3 in DNA: TGTGCCAGCAGCGAATACGCTAGGAACACCGGGGAGCTGTTTTTT.

This clone was counted between two and nine times. The rearrangement joins TRBV7-8 to TRBJ2-3; 8 bases are shared with TRBD2. Germline-derived CDR1 and CDR2 are SGHVS and FQNEAQ. This CDR3 has 16 amino acids. J was trimmed by 2 bases and V by 0 bases; bases with no gene match: 4. For the CDR3, the DNA is TGTGCCAGCAGCTTAGCCGCGGGGGGATCCACAGATACGCAGTATTTT. Amino acid sequence: CASSLAAGGSTDTQYF.